What follows describes a single T cell receptor (beta chain). The data derive from a study of control samples from healthy donors and cancer patients. Data came from immunoSEQ multiplex PCR; TCRdb stores just in-frame clones and leaves some out. The profile covers about 48,000 clones, with nearly 95% appearing a single time and 23% taken by the ten largest. The CDR3 covers 15 residues. Germline V gives CDR1 SGHNT, CDR2 YYREEE (reference sequence). The V and J ends lost 3 bases and 2 bases respectively, with 13 bases between them. The gene calls are TRBV5-4 and TRBJ2-3; D unresolved. The sequencing input was PBMCs. The source of this sequence is a woman in her fifties or sixties with head and neck cancer. This chain's CDR3 is CASSSVDFPTDTQYF. CDR3 DNA: TGTGCCAGCAGCTCCGTAGATTTTCCCACAGATACGCAGTATTTT. The full variable domain, completed using reference TRBV5-4 and TRBJ2-3, is ETGVTQSPTHLIKTRGQQVTLRCSSQSGHNTVSWYQQALGQGPQFIFQYYREEENGRGNFPPRFSGLQFPNYSSELNVNALELDDSALYLCASSSVDFPTDTQYFGPGTRLTVL.